Listed here are 21 T cell receptor beta chains from one sample, sequenced in a study of T cell repertoires in cytomegalovirus infection (dated by TCRdb to between 2017 and 2020). The sample's treatment or condition label, in plain terms: in vitro stimulation with specific CMV peptide epitopes to enrich CMV-specific T cells. These receptors have no identified antigens. Sequencing took place on an Illumina HiSeq 1500. TCRdb passed the public sequencing reads through fastp at Q25 and MiXCR, retaining productive beta sequences. Merged by CDR3 protein, the rows form single entries marked with the most common genes and DNA. Recorded for this sample are hundreds of thousands of distinct CDR3 sequences; around 32% of them occurred a single time. Clones ranked in the top ten supply about 20% of the sample. The sequences come from cultured PBMCs, collected from culture after CMV antigen stimulation. Source of these receptors: a human donor in good health (CMV status not recorded). Some clones in this sample may be carry-over from other donors' samples.

In this sample, this clonotype turned up a few times. The chain carries TRBV11-2 and TRBJ2-7; 9 nucleotides match TRBD1. Germline CDR1 SGHAT, CDR2 FQNNGV. V lost 5 bases and J lost 4; bases outside the gene matches: 6. The CDR3 totals 14 residues. The CDR3, as DNA: TGTGCCAGCAGCGGAAACAGGGGGCAATACGAGCAGTACTTC. It encodes CASSGNRGQYEQYF.

V and J are TRBV12-3 or TRBV12-4 and TRBJ1-3; 7 bases line up with TRBD1. The CDR3 is made up of 16 amino acids. The V gene end was trimmed by 7 bases and the J gene end by 0 bases; junction bases not matched to a gene: 9. CDR3 sequence (DNA): TGTGCCAGCATCTCGTCCGGGACAGCCTCTGGAAACACCATATATTTT. It is translated as CASISSGTASGNTIYF.

This clonotype was detected a few times. The V and J genes are TRBV7-2 and TRBJ2-1; TRBD2 matches at 12 bases. Germline CDR1 reads SGHTA; CDR2 reads FQGNSA. J was trimmed by 9 bases and V by 3 bases; bases with no gene match: 3. The CDR3 is 14 residues long. This CDR3 is CASSFLAGGGEQFF. In DNA form, the CDR3 reads TGTGCCAGCAGCTTTCTAGCGGGAGGGGGTGAGCAGTTCTTC. Drawing the rest from reference TRBV7-2 and TRBJ2-1, the complete variable domain is GAGVSQSPSNKVTEKGKDVELRCDPISGHTALYWYRQSLGQGLEFLIYFQGNSAPDKSGLPSDRFSAERTGGSVSTLTIQRTQQEDSAVYLCASSFLAGGGEQFFGPGTRLTVL.

This CDR3 reads CASSQRLQGDGELFF. As DNA, the CDR3 is TGTGCCAGCAGCCAGCGATTACAGGGAGACGGGGAGCTGTTTTTT. This sequence joins TRBV7-9 and TRBJ2-2, with a tentative D call TRBD1 (6 bases). CDR1 and CDR2 from the germline V gene are SEHNR and FQNEAQ (reference sequence). V was shortened by 5 bases and J by 7 bases, with 17 bases between the two germline ends. The CDR3 has 15 residues. Together with reference TRBV7-9 and TRBJ2-2, the CDR3 gives the full variable domain: DTGVSQNPRHKITKRGQNVTFRCDPISEHNRLYWYRQTLGQGPEFLTYFQNEAQLEKSRLLSDRFSAERPKGSFSTLEIQRTEQGDSAMYLCASSQRLQGDGELFFGEGSRLTVL.

The chain joins TRBV7-9 to TRBJ1-1; 9 nucleotides align to TRBD1. The CDR3 runs to 20 residues. Germline loops: CDR1 SEHNR, CDR2 FQNEAQ (reference sequence). After removal of 2 bases from V and 0 bases from J, the junction contained 16 bases not matched to a gene. CDR3 coding DNA: TGTGCCAGCAGCTTAAGTTCTTTAGGGACAGGGAAAATTCTGAACACTGAAGCTTTCTTT. This encodes CASSLSSLGTGKILNTEAFF. Supplemented by reference TRBV7-9 and TRBJ1-1, the full variable domain reads DTGVSQNPRHKITKRGQNVTFRCDPISEHNRLYWYRQTLGQGPEFLTYFQNEAQLEKSRLLSDRFSAERPKGSFSTLEIQRTEQGDSAMYLCASSLSSLGTGKILNTEAFFGQGTRLTVV.

The chain combines TRBV7-8 with TRBJ1-5; D remains unclear. V was trimmed by 2 bases and J by 14 bases, leaving 19 bases between them. CDR3 size: 14 residues. CDR1 is SGHVS and CDR2 is FQNEAQ in the germline V gene. CDR3 region: CASSLTETLVAEHF. The CDR3, as DNA: TGTGCCAGCAGCTTAACCGAGACGCTGGTTGCGGAGCATTTT.

This clonotype was recorded many times. The chain employs TRBV7-6 and TRBJ2-1, with 10 positions matching TRBD2. Per the germline V gene, CDR1 is SGHVS and CDR2 is FNYEAQ. The CDR3 spans 16 residues. The junction had 8 bases not matched to a gene; V was cut back by 1 base and J by 8 bases. CDR3 sequence reads: CASSLVGASGSYEQFF. DNA of the CDR3: TGTGCCAGCAGCTTAGTTGGGGCTAGCGGGAGCTATGAGCAGTTCTTC.

This clonotype was seen more than once but under ten times. The rearrangement joins TRBV12-3 or TRBV12-4 to TRBJ1-5; D remains unclear. The CDR3 is made up of 16 amino acids. Trimming took 5 bases from V and 2 from J, leaving 16 bases between them. CDR3 coding DNA: TGTGCCAGCAGTCCGGGATATTCAATAGGCAATCAGCCCCAGCATTTT. Its translation: CASSPGYSIGNQPQHF.

The V gene is TRBV20-1, the J gene TRBJ1-5, with a possible D match to TRBD1 (5 bases). The CDR3 length is 14 residues. The V gene's germline CDR1 is DFQATT and CDR2 SNEGSKA (reference sequence). The V end was cut by 2 bases, the J end by 7 bases, with 15 bases between. The CDR3 loop reads CSARIGQGLQPQHF. DNA for the CDR3: TGCAGTGCTAGAATTGGGCAGGGTCTCCAGCCCCAGCATTTT.

This rearrangement joins TRBV4-3 to TRBJ2-7; D remains unclear. Germline V gene data show CDR1 as LGHNA and CDR2 as YSLEER. The CDR3 loop spans 14 amino acids. Deletions cut 0 bases from V and 3 bases from J, with 9 bases between. The CDR3: CASSQDRSDYEQYF. The CDR3 nucleotides read TGCGCCAGCAGCCAAGATAGGTCAGACTACGAGCAGTACTTC.

The chain links TRBV19 to TRBJ1-5; D might be TRBD1 (5 bases). Trimming left V 5 bases short and J 1 base short, with 12 bases between. Germline V gene lookup returns CDR1 LNHDA and CDR2 SQIVND (reference sequence). The CDR3 has 15 amino acids. In DNA, the CDR3 is TGTGCCAGTAGTCCATCGGGGGTGAGCAATCAGCCCCAGCATTTT. Its protein product is CASSPSGVSNQPQHF.

The sample holds one count of this clonotype. The V and J genes are TRBV2 and TRBJ1-1, with D uncertain. Deletions cut 5 bases from V and 4 bases from J, with 14 bases between. The germline V gene encodes CDR1 SNHLY and CDR2 FYNNEI. This CDR3 contains 14 residues. In DNA form, the CDR3 reads TGTGCCAGCAGTACCGAGGTATGGGTCACTGAAGCTTTCTTT. Encoded protein: CASSTEVWVTEAFF.

V is TRBV15 and J is TRBJ2-5; 10 bases are a match to TRBD2. The CDR3 runs 16 residues. Per the germline V gene, CDR1 is LNHNV and CDR2 is YYDKDF (reference sequence). J was trimmed by 5 bases and V by 0 bases; bases with no gene match: 6. The CDR3 reads CATSRDRLAGAETQYF. In DNA, the CDR3 is TGTGCCACCAGCAGAGACCGGCTAGCGGGAGCTGAGACCCAGTACTTC.

This clonotype has only a few counts. V is TRBV5-4 and J is TRBJ2-3; 11 bases line up with TRBD2. Germline CDR1 reads SGHNT; CDR2 reads YYREEE (reference sequence). V shed 0 bases and J 1 base; nucleotides not matched to a gene: 7. CDR3 length: 18 amino acids. CDR3 region: CASSLGLAGGSGTDTQYF. The CDR3 DNA follows: TGTGCCAGCAGCTTGGGGCTAGCGGGAGGTTCGGGCACAGATACGCAGTATTTT.

V usage is TRBV10-3 and J usage is TRBJ2-1; TRBD2 agrees at 13 bases. The V segment lost 6 bases and the J segment 8 bases; nucleotides outside the gene matches: 7. The CDR3 spans 15 residues. From germline, CDR1 is ENHRY and CDR2 SYGVKD. CDR3 nucleotides: TGTGCCATCAGCGCTACTAGCGGGAGGGCCTATGAGCAGTTCTTC. It is translated as CAISATSGRAYEQFF.

Regarding this clonotype: This sequence may be a read error, since a much larger clone differs from it by one base. The V and J genes are TRBV7-9 and TRBJ2-7; the D gene is possibly TRBD2 (6 bases). Germline loops: CDR1 SEHNR, CDR2 FQNEAQ (reference sequence). The CDR3 covers 14 residues. The CDR3 sequence is CSSSLTGGAHEQYF. For the CDR3, the DNA is TGTTCCAGCAGCTTAACCGGCGGGGCGCACGAGCAGTACTTC.

This clonotype was seen repeatedly, ten times or more. The J gene is TRBJ2-5, the V gene TRBV7-2; D may correspond to TRBD1 or TRBD2 (5 bases each). This CDR3 has 15 amino acids. Germline CDR1 and CDR2: SGHTA and FQGNSA. V dropped 1 base and J dropped 4 bases, with 13 bases sitting between them. As DNA, the CDR3 is TGTGCCAGCAGCTTAGGAGGGGTAGAAGGAGAGACCCAGTACTTC. Residues: CASSLGGVEGETQYF.

This clonotype was detected only a few times. The V gene is TRBV20-1, the J gene TRBJ2-7, with a possible D match to TRBD2 (8 bases). CDR1 is DFQATT and CDR2 is SNEGSKA in the germline V gene (reference sequence). V lost 6 bases and J lost 4, with 22 bases in between. CDR3 length: 15 amino acids. The CDR3 sequence is CSAKGGGRRGYEQYF. CDR3 coding DNA: TGCAGTGCCAAAGGGGGCGGGAGGAGGGGTTACGAGCAGTACTTC.

This clonotype was found a few times. This chain uses TRBV7-2 with TRBJ2-7; TRBD2 matches at 9 bases. Germline V gene lookup returns CDR1 SGHTA and CDR2 FQGNSA. With 5 bases clipped from V and 7 bases from J, the junction kept 12 bases outside the gene matches. The CDR3 length is 15 residues. The CDR3: CASSPGLASSFEQYF. The CDR3 DNA is TGTGCCAGCAGCCCGGGACTAGCATCCTCCTTTGAGCAGTACTTC.

This clonotype was seen many times. The rearrangement links TRBV7-2 to TRBJ2-5; a weak D match, TRBD2 (6 bases). The germline V gene has CDR1 SGHTA and CDR2 FQGNSA. This CDR3 is built from 16 residues. The V end lost 5 bases, the J end lost 1 base, and 17 bases lay between the germline ends. In DNA, the CDR3 is TGTGCCAGCAGCCCCAAGCGGGCGGGGACCCAAGAGACCCAGTACTTC. Residues: CASSPKRAGTQETQYF.

This clonotype came up a few times. This chain connects TRBV12-3 or TRBV12-4 to TRBJ1-2; a weak D match, TRBD1 (5 bases). The CDR3 is made up of 13 amino acids. V gave up 5 bases and J gave up 4 bases, with 11 bases separating them. This CDR3 is CASSVDSIYGYTF. In DNA, the CDR3 is TGTGCCAGCAGTGTCGACAGTATCTATGGCTACACCTTC.